The 30 T cell receptor beta chains presented below share a single source sample, sequenced in a study of early stage breast cancer tumors. The repertoire was sequenced with immunoSEQ multiplex PCR; TCRdb's copy has only in-frame clones and lacks some. The data contain about 3,300 clones, roughly 64% of them singletons. The sample consisted of breast tumor tissue. The receptor source for this set is a person in their 40s with breast cancer.

This clone was observed a handful of times. This chain uses TRBV19 with TRBJ2-1; 16 nucleotides align to TRBD2. This CDR3 region has 16 residues. The germline V gene has CDR1 LNHDA and CDR2 SQIVND (reference sequence). The junction had 3 bases not matched to a gene; V was cut back by 6 bases and J by 4 bases. The CDR3: CASRTGLAGGYNEQFF. CDR3 DNA sequence: TGTGCCAGTAGGACGGGACTAGCGGGAGGGTACAATGAGCAGTTCTTC.

V and J are TRBV5-1 and TRBJ2-5, with D perhaps being TRBD1 or TRBD2 (5 bases each). The CDR3 covers 16 residues. V lost 1 base and J lost 3, with 16 bases in between. Germline V gene lookup returns CDR1 SGHRS and CDR2 YFSETQ. The chain's CDR3 is CASSLLGVDVEETQYF. The CDR3 nucleotides read TGCGCCAGCAGCTTGTTGGGGGTCGACGTGGAAGAGACCCAGTACTTC.

The CDR3 DNA reads as TGTGCCAGTAGTAGAGAGGTCGATCAGCCCCAGCATTTT. Translated: CASSREVDQPQHF. The chain carries TRBV19 and TRBJ1-5; D remains unclear. Trimming shortened V by 4 bases and J by 5 bases, and 9 bases separated the two germline ends. Germline-derived CDR1 and CDR2 are LNHDA and SQIVND (reference sequence). The CDR3 sequence is 13 residues long.

This clone was seen only once. CDR3: CASSSRSASGRALGGNEQFF. The CDR3 DNA is TGCGCCAGCAGCTCCCGTTCAGCTAGCGGGAGGGCCCTCGGAGGCAATGAGCAGTTCTTC. V is TRBV5-1 and J is TRBJ2-1; TRBD2 matches at 12 bases. CDR1 and CDR2 (germline): SGHRS, YFSETQ. The CDR3 contains 20 residues. After removal of 3 bases from V and 6 bases from J, the junction contained 19 bases not matched to a gene. The full variable domain, rest sourced from reference TRBV5-1 and TRBJ2-1, is KAGVTQTPRYLIKTRGQQVTLSCSPISGHRSVSWYQQTPGQGLQFLFEYFSETQRNKGNFPGRFSGRQFSNSRSEMNVSTLELGDSALYLCASSSRSASGRALGGNEQFFGPGTRLTVL.

V and J are TRBV19 and TRBJ2-1, with D perhaps TRBD2 (6 bases). The CDR3 has 14 amino acids. V lost 3 bases and J lost 5, with 11 bases in between. Germline lookup yields CDR1 LNHDA and CDR2 SQIVND (reference sequence). The CDR3 is CASSIASADNEQFF. The DNA for the CDR3 is TGTGCCAGTAGTATCGCTAGCGCCGACAATGAGCAGTTCTTC.

The V gene is TRBV30, the J gene TRBJ2-7; D unresolved. The CDR3 contains 13 residues. Germline loops: CDR1 GTSNPN, CDR2 SVGIG (reference sequence). Trimming shortened V by 8 bases and J by 2 bases, and 16 bases separated the two germline ends. The CDR3 loop reads CAPSVSLTYEQYF. DNA for the CDR3: TGTGCCCCCAGTGTCAGTCTTACCTACGAGCAGTACTTC.

This rearrangement joins TRBV28 to TRBJ2-2; D uncertain. The germline gives CDR1 MDHEN, CDR2 SYDVKM. The CDR3 is made up of 13 amino acids. Trimming shortened V by 6 bases and J by 0 bases, and 5 bases separated the two germline ends. For the CDR3, the DNA is TGTGCCAGCAGCCTCGCGAACACCGGGGAGCTGTTTTTT. This gives the protein CASSLANTGELFF.

The gene calls are TRBV6-1 and TRBJ2-7; possible D gene TRBD2, 6 bases. This CDR3 contains 13 residues. CDR1 is MNHNS, CDR2 SASEGT, per germline. Trimming pared 4 bases from V and 6 bases from J, leaving 13 bases between. Here the CDR3 DNA reads TGTGCCAGCAGTGCGGAGGGCCTCGGCGAGCAGTACTTC. This sequence encodes CASSAEGLGEQYF.

V and J are TRBV28 and TRBJ1-3, with TRBD1 identical over 9 bases. The CDR3 spans 15 residues. From germline, CDR1 is MDHEN and CDR2 SYDVKM. The J segment lost 1 base and the V segment lost 5 bases, leaving 3 bases of the junction unmatched. CDR3 nucleotides: TGTGCCAGCAGTCCGGGGACAGGGTCTGGAAACACCATATATTTT. It encodes CASSPGTGSGNTIYF.

The chain is built from TRBV11-2 and TRBJ1-4; D is uncertain. V lost 1 base to trimming and J lost 7 bases, with 10 bases between them. The CDR3 covers 14 residues. Germline CDR1 is SGHAT and CDR2 is FQNNGV. The CDR3 bases are TGTGCCAGCAGCTTAGGCTCCTTGAGTGAAAAACTGTTTTTT. Amino acid sequence: CASSLGSLSEKLFF.

This chain links TRBV18 with TRBJ2-5, with D perhaps TRBD2 (6 bases). The CDR3 has 13 amino acids. Trimming shortened V by 5 bases and J by 4 bases, and 11 bases separated the two germline ends. Looked up from germline, CDR1 is KGHSH and CDR2 is LQKENI. The DNA for the CDR3 is TGTGCCAGCTCATTCGGAGGGGTAGAGACCCAGTACTTC. It yields the protein CASSFGGVETQYF.

V is TRBV28 and J is TRBJ2-7; 7 positions agree with TRBD2. The CDR3 consists of 12 residues. V lost 4 bases to trimming and J lost 4 bases; unmatched junction nucleotides: 1. Per germline, CDR1 MDHEN and CDR2 SYDVKM. The CDR3 DNA is TGTGCCAGCAGTTCCGGGGGGTACGAGCAGTACTTC. Amino acids: CASSSGGYEQYF.

The chain recombines TRBV6-5 with TRBJ2-1; 8 bases match TRBD2. V lost 8 bases and J lost 2; bases outside the gene matches: 5. This CDR3 is built from 14 residues. CDR1 is MNHEY, CDR2 SVGAGI, per germline. The CDR3 sequence is CASCSGKPYNEQFF. DNA for the CDR3: TGTGCCAGCTGTAGCGGGAAACCCTACAATGAGCAGTTCTTC.

This clone came up a few times. The V gene is TRBV4-1, the J gene TRBJ1-2; D ambiguous. Germline V gene sequence: CDR1 MGHRA, CDR2 YSYEKL. The V gene lost 3 bases and the J gene lost 3 bases, with 5 bases spanning the gap. The CDR3 is made up of 12 amino acids. The CDR3 here is CASSQRDYGYTF. CDR3 DNA sequence: TGCGCCAGCAGCCAGAGGGACTATGGCTACACCTTC.

The chain joins TRBV2 to TRBJ2-7; no reliable D call. V was shortened by 4 bases and J by 5 bases, with 9 bases between the two germline ends. Germline loops: CDR1 SNHLY, CDR2 FYNNEI. CDR3 size: 12 residues. The CDR3 DNA follows: TGTGCCAGCAGTGGGGGTTTAGACGAGCAGTACTTC. This sequence encodes CASSGGLDEQYF. Full variable domain (outside the CDR3, taken from reference TRBV2 and TRBJ2-7): EPEVTQTPSHQVTQMGQEVILRCVPISNHLYFYWYRQILGQKVEFLVSFYNNEISEKSEIFDDQFSVERPDGSNFTLKIRSTKLEDSAMYFCASSGGLDEQYFGPGTRLTVT.

The V call is TRBV18, the J call TRBJ1-1; D is unclear. V lost 1 base to trimming and J lost 2 bases, with 14 bases between them. The CDR3 is made up of 16 amino acids. Germline V gene lookup returns CDR1 KGHSH and CDR2 LQKENI. The CDR3 region is CASSPRYPPDNTEAFF. CDR3 sequence (DNA): TGTGCCAGCTCACCACGATACCCCCCGGACAACACTGAAGCTTTCTTT.

The chain recombines TRBV27 with TRBJ1-5, with unresolved D. V lost 7 bases and J 2 bases, leaving 18 bases between the germline ends. The germline gives CDR1 MNHEY, CDR2 SMNVEV (reference sequence). The CDR3 extends over 16 amino acids. The CDR3 loop reads CASKAGEGTGNQPQHF. CDR3 coding DNA: TGTGCCAGCAAGGCCGGGGAGGGAACCGGCAATCAGCCCCAGCATTTT.

This clone showed up just a few times. The rearrangement links TRBV2 to TRBJ2-7; D remains unclear. The CDR3 has 12 amino acids. Germline lookup yields CDR1 SNHLY and CDR2 FYNNEI. Between the trimmed V and J ends, which lost 7 bases and 3 bases, there was a span of 10 bases. The CDR3 sequence: CASTAVSYEQYF. CDR3 nucleotide sequence: TGTGCCAGCACCGCGGTGAGCTACGAGCAGTACTTC.

This clone was found a few times. The chain couples TRBV14 to TRBJ2-2; TRBD2 is a possible D gene (5 bases). The CDR3 is 13 residues long. Trimming shortened V by 0 bases and J by 8 bases, and 7 bases separated the two germline ends. CDR1 is SGHDN, CDR2 FVKESK, per germline. The CDR3 spells CASSQEWTGELFF. In nucleotides, the CDR3 is TGTGCCAGCAGCCAAGAGTGGACTGGGGAGCTGTTTTTT.

A few counts support this clone. This chain joins TRBV7-6 and TRBJ2-5; the match to TRBD2 covers 7 bases. CDR1 is SGHVS and CDR2 is FNYEAQ in the germline V gene. The trim removed 3 bases at V and 5 bases at J, leaving 3 bases unmatched. The CDR3 is 13 residues long. CDR3 coding DNA: TGTGCCAGCAGCTTGACCGGGGGGGAGACCCAGTACTTC. It translates to CASSLTGGETQYF.

The chain combines TRBV19 with TRBJ2-7; D is undetermined. The CDR3 consists of 14 residues. V lost 3 bases, J lost 3 bases, and 12 bases lay in between. Per the germline V gene, CDR1 is LNHDA and CDR2 is SQIVND (reference sequence). CDR3 nucleotides: TGTGCCAGTAGTATGAAACTACTCAACTACGAGCAGTACTTC. It yields the protein CASSMKLLNYEQYF.

This clone was seen just once. The CDR3 sequence: CASSPTRGLNYNSPLHF. CDR3 coding DNA: TGTGCCAGCTCACCAACGAGGGGGCTTAACTATAATTCACCCCTCCACTTT. This sequence joins TRBV18 and TRBJ1-6; 7 nucleotides agree with TRBD1. The germline V gene encodes CDR1 KGHSH and CDR2 LQKENI. The CDR3 totals 17 residues. Losses at the gene ends were 2 bases for V and 3 bases for J; bases not matched to a gene: 7.

The chain employs TRBV9 and TRBJ2-1; D remains unclear. V was trimmed by 4 bases and J by 0 bases, leaving 11 bases between them. CDR1 SGDLS and CDR2 YYNGEE come from the germline V gene. This CDR3 has 15 residues. CDR3 coding DNA: TGTGCCAGCAGCCCACCACCGAGCTCCTACAATGAGCAGTTCTTC. This codes for CASSPPPSSYNEQFF. Variable domain in full (rest from reference TRBV9 and TRBJ2-1): DSGVTQTPKHLITATGQRVTLRCSPRSGDLSVYWYQQSLDQGLQFLIQYYNGEERAKGNILERFSAQQFPDLHSELNLSSLELGDSALYFCASSPPPSSYNEQFFGPGTRLTVL.

This chain connects TRBV6-1 to TRBJ1-1; 9 nucleotides match TRBD1. The CDR3 covers 16 residues. Germline CDR1 and CDR2: MNHNS and SASEGT. V lost 3 bases, J lost 2 bases, and 7 bases stayed unmatched. The CDR3 region is CASSDSGTGLNTEAFF. CDR3 nucleotide sequence: TGTGCCAGCAGTGATAGTGGGACAGGGCTAAACACTGAAGCTTTCTTT.

V gene TRBV30 combines with J gene TRBJ1-3; TRBD1 agrees at 7 bases. Trimming cost V 3 bases and J 4 bases; bases outside gene matches: 6. There are 14 residues in the CDR3. Germline V CDR1 and CDR2: GTSNPN, SVGIG (reference sequence). The CDR3 sequence is CAWRKDRSGNTIYF. In DNA form, the CDR3 reads TGTGCCTGGAGAAAGGACAGGTCGGGAAACACCATATATTTT. The full variable domain, in which reference TRBV30 and TRBJ1-3 provide the parts outside the CDR3, is SQTIHQWPATLVQPVGSPLSLECTVEGTSNPNLYWYRQAAGRGLQLLFYSVGIGQISSEVPQNLSASRPQDRQFILSSKKLLLSDSGFYLCAWRKDRSGNTIYFGEGSWLTVV.

Written as DNA, the CDR3 is TGCAGCGTTGACGTGGCGGGAGGGACCGGGGAGCTGTTTTTT. Translation: CSVDVAGGTGELFF. The chain couples TRBV29-1 to TRBJ2-2, with 9 bases identical to TRBD2. The CDR3 is 14 residues long. Trimming at V came to 3 bases and at J to 5 bases, leaving 4 bases not matched to a gene. Germline CDR1 and CDR2: SQVTM and ANQGSEA.

This clone was seen a handful of times. The chain recombines TRBV27 with TRBJ2-1, with 10 bases aligning to TRBD1. The CDR3 is 15 residues long. The ends lost 4 bases at V and 4 bases at J; junction bases unmatched: 4. Germline V gene sequence: CDR1 MNHEY, CDR2 SMNVEV (reference sequence). The CDR3 coding sequence is TGTGCCAGCAGTTCCGACAGGGGGCGGTACAATGAGCAGTTCTTC. Protein product: CASSSDRGRYNEQFF.

V is TRBV28 and J is TRBJ2-3; D unresolved. In germline, CDR1 is MDHEN, CDR2 SYDVKM. The CDR3 runs 14 residues. V was pared by 1 base and J by 2 bases, with 7 bases between. The CDR3 reads CASSLLVTTDTQYF. CDR3 nucleotides: TGTGCCAGCAGTTTATTGGTTACCACAGATACGCAGTATTTT.

This clone has just one count. This chain links TRBV5-1 with TRBJ2-3; maybe TRBD2 (6 bases). Germline V gives CDR1 SGHRS, CDR2 YFSETQ. The V and J ends lost 0 bases and 4 bases respectively, with 15 bases between them. The CDR3 spans 16 residues. In nucleotides, the CDR3 is TGCGCCAGCAGCTTGGAGAAGGGGACTCGGGCAGATACGCAGTATTTT. Protein sequence: CASSLEKGTRADTQYF. Looking up the rest from reference TRBV5-1 and TRBJ2-3 gives the full variable domain: KAGVTQTPRYLIKTRGQQVTLSCSPISGHRSVSWYQQTPGQGLQFLFEYFSETQRNKGNFPGRFSGRQFSNSRSEMNVSTLELGDSALYLCASSLEKGTRADTQYFGPGTRLTVL.

Judged by abundance, this clone is large. This chain links TRBV7-9 with TRBJ1-1; 8 positions match TRBD1. Trimming at V came to 6 bases and at J to 8 bases, leaving 5 bases not matched to a gene. Germline V gene sequence: CDR1 SEHNR, CDR2 FQNEAQ (reference sequence). The CDR3 is 12 residues long. As DNA, the CDR3 is TGTGCCAGCAGGCCGGACAGGGAAGAAGCTTTCTTT. Translation gives CASRPDREEAFF.